This entry lists 9 T cell receptor beta chains sequenced from one sample in a study of blood T cells in healthy people across ages. A second roughly 7 to 11 cycle PCR used barcoded and J-beta primers. TCRdb re-derived calls from the 5' RACE reads in MiXCR, one entry per CDR3 protein. Found here are more than 650,000 distinct CDR3 sequences, 20% to 25% of them singletons; the top ten hold approximately 20%. Material: blood. The source is a man between 65 and 85 years old in good health.

The CDR3 spells CASSLSLGVDSPLHF. The CDR3 region has the DNA TGCGCCAGCAGCTTGTCCCTCGGGGTCGATTCACCCCTCCACTTT. This chain connects TRBV5-1 to TRBJ1-6; the D is unclear. The ends were cut back, 1 base at V and 8 bases at J, with 13 bases in the middle. From germline, CDR1 is SGHRS and CDR2 YFSETQ. The CDR3 has 15 amino acids.

This rearrangement joins TRBV3-1 to TRBJ1-5, with D unclear. There are 17 residues in the CDR3. V dropped 4 bases and J dropped 7 bases, with 23 bases sitting between them. Looked up from germline, CDR1 is LGHDT and CDR2 is YNNKEL (reference sequence). Here the CDR3 reads CASSPRSAAGEGQPQHF. CDR3 DNA sequence: TGTGCCAGCAGCCCCCGGTCCGCCGCCGGGGAAGGACAGCCCCAGCATTTT.

This clonotype was detected a few times. This chain links TRBV7-2 with TRBJ2-1; possibly TRBD2 for D (6 bases). Germline V gives CDR1 SGHTA, CDR2 FQGNSA. V gave up 1 base and J gave up 8 bases, with 18 bases separating them. CDR3 length: 16 residues. CDR3 nucleotide sequence: TGTGCCAGCAGCTTAGGTCCGGGACTTATTTGGGATGAGCAGTTCTTC. This sequence encodes CASSLGPGLIWDEQFF.

The V gene is TRBV28, the J gene TRBJ2-5; D is perhaps TRBD1 (5 bases). The closer fit of TRBJ2-7 to the DNA end suggests the J call may be wrong. This CDR3 is built from 16 residues. CDR1 and CDR2 (germline): MDHEN, SYDVKM. The CDR3 region is CASSLRGHGARHEQYF. The CDR3 bases are TGTGCCAGCAGTCTACGAGGCCATGGGGCTCGCCACGAGCAGTACTTC.

The V gene is TRBV12-3 or TRBV12-4, the J gene TRBJ2-1; TRBD2 aligns across 8 bases. J was trimmed by 7 bases and V by 6 bases; bases with no gene match: 14. The CDR3 runs 16 residues. The CDR3 sequence: CASSLSIAGPGNEQFF. In DNA form, the CDR3 reads TGTGCCAGCAGCCTTTCCATAGCGGGGCCAGGAAATGAGCAGTTCTTC.

This chain uses TRBV28 with TRBJ1-2; a weak D match, TRBD1 (5 bases). With 8 bases removed from V and 4 bases from J, the gap between germline ends came to 14 bases. The CDR3 runs 13 residues. Germline V lookup: CDR1 MDHEN, CDR2 SYDVKM. The CDR3 DNA reads as TGTGCCAGCGGGACTTTGGTAATCTATGGCTACACCTTC. The encoded protein is CASGTLVIYGYTF.

This clonotype was picked up a small number of times. The V gene is TRBV14, the J gene TRBJ2-7; the D gene is possibly TRBD1 (6 bases). The V gene's germline CDR1 is SGHDN and CDR2 FVKESK. This CDR3 is 15 amino acids long. V lost 1 base, J lost 1 base, and 11 bases lay in between. This CDR3 reads CASSQGIGGSYEQYV. In nucleotides, the CDR3 is TGTGCCAGCAGCCAAGGGATAGGGGGTTCCTACGAGCAGTACGTC.

This chain joins TRBV5-8 and TRBJ2-7; possibly TRBD1 for D (7 bases). Germline loops: CDR1 SGHTS, CDR2 YDEGEE. The ends were cut back, 7 bases at V and 2 bases at J, with 19 bases in the middle. The CDR3 extends over 15 amino acids. Here the CDR3 reads CASSPGGLPTYEQYF. The CDR3 nucleotides are TGTGCCAGCTCCCCAGGGGGACTTCCCACCTACGAGCAGTACTTC. Filled out from reference TRBV5-8 and TRBJ2-7, the complete variable domain reads EAGVTQSPTHLIKTRGQQATLRCSPISGHTSVYWYQQALGLGLQFLLWYDEGEERNRGNFPPRFSGRQFPNYSSELNVNALELEDSALYLCASSPGGLPTYEQYFGPGTRLTVT.

This chain uses TRBV5-5 with TRBJ2-5, with TRBD2 identical over 10 bases. The CDR3 extends over 15 amino acids. Germline-derived CDR1 and CDR2 are SGHKS and YYEKEE (reference sequence). V gave up 3 bases and J gave up 3 bases; unmatched junction bases: 5. The CDR3 is CASSSTLAGEETQYF. DNA for the CDR3: TGTGCCAGCAGCTCTACCCTAGCGGGGGAAGAGACCCAGTACTTC.